The clone carrying this TCR beta chain was seen just once. This entry comes from a study of blood T cell repertoires in COVID-19. Per the germline V gene, CDR1 is SNHLY and CDR2 is FYNNEI. V was cut by 8 bases and J by 2 bases, with 16 bases left in between. This CDR3 has 14 residues. The repertoire was sequenced with immunoSEQ multiplex PCR; TCRdb's copy has only in-frame clones and lacks some. The sample lists some 22,000 clones; 80% to 85% were seen once. The receptor's source is a man at least 80 years old with active or convalescent COVID-19. Sequenced input: peripheral blood. The J gene is TRBJ2-7, the V gene TRBV2; D gene uncertain. This chain's CDR3 is CASSPLVATYEQYF. Written as DNA, the CDR3 is TGTGCCAGCTCCCCCCTAGTAGCCACCTACGAGCAGTACTTC. Based on the CDR3 plus reference TRBV2 and TRBJ2-7, the full variable domain is EPEVTQTPSHQVTQMGQEVILRCVPISNHLYFYWYRQILGQKVEFLVSFYNNEISEKSEIFDDQFSVERPDGSNFTLKIRSTKLEDSAMYFCASSPLVATYEQYFGPGTRLTVT.